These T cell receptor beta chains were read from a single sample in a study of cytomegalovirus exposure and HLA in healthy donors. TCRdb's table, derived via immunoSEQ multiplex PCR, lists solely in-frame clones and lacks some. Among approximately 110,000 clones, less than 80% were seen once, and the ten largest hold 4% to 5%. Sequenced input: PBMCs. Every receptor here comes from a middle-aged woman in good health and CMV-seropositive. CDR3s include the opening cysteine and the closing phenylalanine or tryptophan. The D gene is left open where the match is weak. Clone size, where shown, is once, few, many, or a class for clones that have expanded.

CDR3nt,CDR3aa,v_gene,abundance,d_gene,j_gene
TGTGCCAGCAGTTACGGACAGGGCCACTACACCTTC,CASSYGQGHYTF,TRBV6-5,NA,TRBD1,TRBJ1-2
TGCGCCAGCAGCTTGGAGGAGGGGGGGTGGGGGACCGCCACCCCCGGCTACACCTTC,CASSLEEGGWGTATPGYTF,TRBV5-1,NA,NA,TRBJ1-2
TGTGCCAGCAGCTCCAGGGGTGGGGAGCAGTACTTC,CASSSRGGEQYF,TRBV13,few,NA,TRBJ2-7
TGTGCCAGCAGTCTGGACAGATCCTCTGGAAACACCATATATTTT,CASSLDRSSGNTIYF,TRBV27,NA,NA,TRBJ1-3
TGTGCCAGCAGCCCCACCAGGGAAGGGACCCAGTACTTC,CASSPTREGTQYF,TRBV9,NA,NA,TRBJ2-5
TGCAGCGTGGGGACAGGCGCCGCCACCCTCCTAGCCCTCAACGAGCAGTACTTC,CSVGTGAATLLALNEQYF,TRBV29-1,NA,TRBD1,TRBJ2-7
TGCGCCAGCAGCCAACCCTTAAGGGGCCCCTCTTATAGCAATCAGCCCCAGCATTTT,CASSQPLRGPSYSNQPQHF,TRBV4-1,NA,NA,TRBJ1-5
TGTGCCACCAGCAGAGTAGGAGGAGAGACCCAGTACTTC,CATSRVGGETQYF,TRBV15,NA,NA,TRBJ2-5
TGTGCCTGGAGTCCGAGTGGCAATCAGCCCCAGCATTTT,CAWSPSGNQPQHF,TRBV30,NA,NA,TRBJ1-5
TGTGCCAGCAGCGTACGTCCCGCGGGACAGGGGGTCGCGACCCAGTACTTC,CASSVRPAGQGVATQYF,TRBV9,NA,TRBD1,TRBJ2-5
TGTGCCAGCAGCTTAGGGGACAGCAGCACAGATACGCAGTATTTT,CASSLGDSSTDTQYF,TRBV7-2,NA,TRBD1,TRBJ2-3
TGTGCCAGCAGCTTAACACGGGAGGTAACCTACGAGCAGTACTTC,CASSLTREVTYEQYF,TRBV7-9,NA,TRBD2,TRBJ2-7
TGTGCCAGCAGCCTTACCTCCCGAGACACCGGGGAGCTGTTTTTT,CASSLTSRDTGELFF,TRBV4-2,few,NA,TRBJ2-2
TGTGCCAGCAGCCTACTTGGACAGGTCGACTATGGCTACACCTTC,CASSLLGQVDYGYTF,TRBV5-6,NA,TRBD1,TRBJ1-2
TGTGCCAGCAGCTTAGCTCAGGGCACCGAGCAGTACTTC,CASSLAQGTEQYF,TRBV11-2,NA,NA,TRBJ2-7
TGTGCCAGCAGCGTCAGCCCATCGACAGGTAGGGCCGAGCAGTACTTC,CASSVSPSTGRAEQYF,TRBV9,NA,NA,TRBJ2-7
TGTGCCAGCAGCTCGGACAGGACTCAAGAGACCCAGTACTTC,CASSSDRTQETQYF,TRBV7-9,NA,TRBD1,TRBJ2-5
TGTGCCAGCTCACCTTCCAGTGGAAACACCATATATTTT,CASSPSSGNTIYF,TRBV18,NA,NA,TRBJ1-3
TGTGCCAGTAGTTATGGGCTAAGCTCCTACAAGCAGTACTTC,CASSYGLSSYKQYF,TRBV19,NA,NA,TRBJ2-7
TGCGCCAGCAGCCCAGACAGGGTAGGCGACACCGGGGAGCTGTTTTTT,CASSPDRVGDTGELFF,TRBV5-1,NA,TRBD1,TRBJ2-2
TGCGCCAGCAGCTTGCTAGCGGGAGGCCCCAATGAGCAGTTCTTC,CASSLLAGGPNEQFF,TRBV5-1,NA,TRBD2,TRBJ2-1
TGTGCCAGCACTACTAGCGGGAGAGGCAATGAGCAGTTCTTC,CASTTSGRGNEQFF,TRBV27,NA,TRBD2,TRBJ2-1
TGTGCCAGCAGTCGCCCACAGGGTTCCACCGGGGAGCTGTTTTTT,CASSRPQGSTGELFF,TRBV7-9,NA,NA,TRBJ2-2
TGTGCCAGCAGCCCAGGGTACACCGGGGAGCTGTTTTTT,CASSPGYTGELFF,TRBV7-9,NA,NA,TRBJ2-2
TGTGCCAGCAGTGAACAGGTTACTTATGGCTACACCTTC,CASSEQVTYGYTF,TRBV9,NA,NA,TRBJ1-2
TGTGCCAGTAGTAGGCTCCAGGGATCAGGCTCTGGAAACACCATATATTTT,CASSRLQGSGSGNTIYF,TRBV19,once,NA,TRBJ1-3
TGTGCCAGCAGCTTCTCACAGGGGAGTGACTACGAGCAGTACTTC,CASSFSQGSDYEQYF,TRBV7-9,NA,TRBD1,TRBJ2-7
TGTGCCAGCAGTGACAGTCTAGCAAGCACAGATACGCAGTATTTT,CASSDSLASTDTQYF,TRBV6-1,once,NA,TRBJ2-3
TGTGCCAGTAGTATAATGACTAGCACGGATACGCAGTATTTT,CASSIMTSTDTQYF,TRBV19,NA,TRBD2,TRBJ2-3